One and the same sample provided the 6 T cell receptor beta chains below, sequenced in a study of blood T cell repertoires in COVID-19. TCRdb's table, derived via immunoSEQ multiplex PCR, lists solely in-frame clones and lacks some. The sample yields about 150,000 clones, 65% to 90% seen once. The sequencing input was peripheral blood. These receptor sequences come from a man between 65 and 85 years old with acute or convalescent COVID-19.

This sequence joins TRBV28 and TRBJ2-7, with 9 bases identical to TRBD1. CDR1 is MDHEN, CDR2 SYDVKM, per germline. Unmatched junction bases numbered 6, after V lost 6 bases and J lost 0 bases. CDR3 length: 15 amino acids. DNA of the CDR3: TGTGCCAGCAGACTCGGGACAGGGAGCTCCTACGAGCAGTACTTC. It translates to CASRLGTGSSYEQYF.

The chain is built from TRBV29-1 and TRBJ2-5; possible D gene TRBD2, 6 bases. The V and J ends lost 4 bases and 6 bases respectively, with 15 bases between them. The CDR3 loop spans 13 amino acids. The germline V gene has CDR1 SQVTM and CDR2 ANQGSEA. The CDR3 sequence is CSVVSGDRQTQYF. The DNA of the CDR3 is TGCAGCGTTGTGTCGGGGGATCGGCAGACCCAGTACTTC.

The chain is built from TRBV7-9 and TRBJ2-5, with 8 nucleotides matching TRBD1. Germline CDR1 reads SEHNR; CDR2 reads FQNEAQ (reference sequence). CDR3 length: 13 amino acids. V lost 3 bases to trimming and J lost 4 bases; unmatched junction nucleotides: 1. The CDR3 nucleotides are TGTGCCAGCAGCTTCGGACAGGGAGAGACCCAGTACTTC. Translated: CASSFGQGETQYF.

The rearrangement joins TRBV14 to TRBJ2-6; 13 nucleotides agree with TRBD2. The CDR3 is 20 residues long. From germline, CDR1 is SGHDN and CDR2 FVKESK. After removal of 3 bases from V and 0 bases from J, the junction contained 8 bases not matched to a gene. The DNA of the CDR3 is TGTGCCAGCAGCCAGTATAAGGGACTAGCGGGAAGCTCTGGGGCCAACGTCCTGACTTTC. Its protein is CASSQYKGLAGSSGANVLTF.

V is TRBV5-1 and J is TRBJ1-3, with D perhaps TRBD1 (6 bases). The CDR3 extends over 14 amino acids. Germline V gene sequence: CDR1 SGHRS, CDR2 YFSETQ. V lost 0 bases to trimming and J lost 5 bases, with 9 bases between them. The CDR3 spells CASSLGGQRNTIYF. The CDR3 nucleotides read TGCGCCAGCAGCTTGGGGGGGCAGAGAAACACCATATATTTT. Full variable domain (remainder filled in from reference TRBV5-1 and TRBJ1-3): KAGVTQTPRYLIKTRGQQVTLSCSPISGHRSVSWYQQTPGQGLQFLFEYFSETQRNKGNFPGRFSGRQFSNSRSEMNVSTLELGDSALYLCASSLGGQRNTIYFGEGSWLTVV.

The chain has TRBV5-6 and TRBJ2-1; 15 bases are shared with TRBD2. From germline, CDR1 is SGHDT and CDR2 YYEEEE. This CDR3 has 16 amino acids. The V and J ends lost 0 bases and 10 bases, in that order; junction bases with no gene match: 5. The CDR3 DNA follows: TGTGCCAGCAGCTTGGGGGCCGGGACTAGCGGGAGGGAGCAGTTCTTC. As protein: CASSLGAGTSGREQFF.